Sequencing of this TCR beta chain was carried out in a study of vaccination and CD4 T cells after COVID-19. Study at large: The interval from dose two to post-vaccine sampling had a median of about 66 days, and it ranged from 14 to 241.

Once obtained from cultured CD4+ T cells, the DNA was sequenced using the Oncomine TCR Beta short-read assay. Each CDR3 protein is one row after TCRdb ran MiXCR on the PCR reads. The data hold around 16,000 distinct CDR3 sequences, with over 45% observed a single time. Treatment denoted: roughly nine-day PBMC culture with coronavirus spike peptide pools or control peptides (ViraFEST assay). This clonotype was seen only a few times. The antigen is undetermined. The germline V gene encodes CDR1 SGHVS and CDR2 FNYEAQ. The germline V and J ends were trimmed by 5 bases and 7 bases, with 17 bases remaining between them. The CDR3 runs 14 residues.

Source material: CD4+ T cells from blood, cultured in vitro. The V call is TRBV7-6, the J call TRBJ1-2; tentative D call: TRBD1 (6 bases). This receptor was obtained from a human donor who had recovered from COVID-19. The CDR3 region has the DNA TGTGCCAGCAGCCCAGGCCTAACAGGGAGTGGCTACACCTTC. It translates to CASSPGLTGSGYTF. The whole variable domain, remainder taken from reference TRBV7-6 and TRBJ1-2, is GAGVSQSPRYKVTKRGQDVALRCDPISGHVSLYWYRQALGQGPEFLTYFNYEAQQDKSGLPNDRFSAERPEGSISTLTIQRTEQRDSAMYRCASSPGLTGSGYTFGSGTRLTVV.